This T cell receptor beta chain was captured by sequencing in a study of T cells in Graves' hyperthyroidism and ophthalmopathy. Study findings and constraints: Most thyroid clonotypes that were expanded above 0.001 also turned up in blood.

The CDR3 totals 16 residues. Germline CDR1 SGHKS, CDR2 YYEKEE (reference sequence). The J segment lost 2 bases and the V segment lost 0 bases, leaving 8 bases of the junction unmatched. RNA transcripts provided the source from which TCR beta CDR3 regions were amplified. HTBI primers were used for first-round RT-PCR of the TCR CDR3. Using its own MiXCR run on the multiplex PCR reads, TCRdb lists one record per CDR3 protein. This sample has over 300,000 distinct CDR3 sequences, with roughly 15% found just once. This clonotype has a count of ten or more. Its target is unknown. The specimen sequenced was blood. This TCR was recovered from a woman in her 40s with Graves' ophthalmopathy. The chain has TRBV5-5 and TRBJ2-7; 7 bases fit TRBD1. The CDR3 DNA reads TGTGCCAGCAGCTTGGCCTCGGGACAGAGTGCCTACGAGCAGTACTTC. This sequence encodes CASSLASGQSAYEQYF.